This entry lists 9 T cell receptor beta chains sequenced from one sample in a study of cytomegalovirus exposure and HLA in healthy donors (TCRdb year 2017). Library preparation used the immunoSEQ multiplex PCR assay. The multiplex PCR relied on a mix of 60 forward primers for TCR Vbeta segments and 13 reverse primers for TCR Jbeta segments. Here the immuneACCESS table is served through TCRdb, limited to in-frame sequences with V and J called. Missing clones are a known gap in these copies; in checked studies unresolved V genes cover under half, and the rest lacks a known reason. Counted in this sample were 100,000 to 150,000 clones; 55% to 75% of them appeared once. Approximately 2.9% of the sample comes from the top ten. Sequencing was done on a sample of PBMCs. The receptors stem from a human donor in good health.

The chain links TRBV2 to TRBJ2-7; maybe TRBD2 (5 bases). The CDR3 is 11 amino acids. V lost 6 bases to trimming and J lost 7 bases, with 10 bases between them. Germline V gene data show CDR1 as SNHLY and CDR2 as FYNNEI. CDR3 sequence (DNA): TGTGCCAGCAGCGAGCCGGGGGAGCAGTACTTC. It encodes CASSEPGEQYF.

V is TRBV27 and J is TRBJ2-1, with D uncertain. Trimming cost V 5 bases and J 6 bases, with 11 bases left between them. The CDR3 is made up of 13 amino acids. The V gene's germline CDR1 is MNHEY and CDR2 SMNVEV (reference sequence). The CDR3 DNA follows: TGTGCCAGCAGTCTTACCAGGCCCAATGAGCAGTTCTTC. Its protein product is CASSLTRPNEQFF.

The chain has TRBV5-6 and TRBJ1-1; TRBD1 might be the D (5 bases). Germline CDR1 and CDR2: SGHDT and YYEEEE. V was shortened by 4 bases and J by 4 bases, with 14 bases between the two germline ends. This CDR3 spans 14 amino acids. CDR3 DNA: TGTGCCAGCAGCCCCAACAGGTTGGGCACTGAAGCTTTCTTT. It specifies CASSPNRLGTEAFF.

This chain links TRBV6-1 with TRBJ1-6; no definite D call. Looked up from germline, CDR1 is MNHNS and CDR2 is SASEGT. The length of the CDR3 is 15 residues. The V end lost 1 base, the J end lost 7 bases, and 11 bases lay between the germline ends. CDR3 protein: CASSEGMVRNSPLHF. CDR3 nucleotide sequence: TGTGCCAGCAGTGAAGGGATGGTGCGGAATTCACCCCTCCACTTT.

V is TRBV4-2 and J is TRBJ2-7, with 10 nucleotides matching TRBD2. The germline V gene encodes CDR1 LGHNA and CDR2 YNFKEQ. The CDR3 runs 16 residues. Losses at the gene ends were 0 bases for V and 4 bases for J; bases not matched to a gene: 6. CDR3: CASSQDPGSGGYEQYF. Written as DNA, the CDR3 is TGTGCCAGCAGCCAAGATCCCGGTAGCGGGGGGTACGAGCAGTACTTC.

This rearrangement joins TRBV6-5 to TRBJ2-3; 9 bases align to TRBD2. Germline V lookup: CDR1 MNHEY, CDR2 SVGAGI. The trim removed 5 bases at V and 3 bases at J, leaving 6 bases unmatched. This CDR3 has 15 residues. The CDR3 DNA reads as TGTGCCAGCAGTCGTAGCGGGAGTGGGACAGATACGCAGTATTTT. It codes for CASSRSGSGTDTQYF.

The J gene is TRBJ2-7, the V gene TRBV19, with 9 bases identical to TRBD2. The CDR3 contains 14 residues. The junction had 10 bases not matched to a gene; V was cut back by 3 bases and J by 10 bases. Germline CDR1 reads LNHDA; CDR2 reads SQIVND (reference sequence). This chain's CDR3 is CASSIQIAGAVQYF. As DNA, the CDR3 is TGTGCCAGTAGTATCCAGATAGCGGGAGCGGTACAGTACTTC.

The chain has TRBV30 and TRBJ1-2, with D perhaps TRBD1 (5 bases). The CDR3 loop spans 13 amino acids. Germline V gene data show CDR1 as GTSNPN and CDR2 as SVGIG (reference sequence). Trimming cost V 4 bases and J 6 bases, with 15 bases left between them. CDR3 coding DNA: TGTGCCTGGACCCGGGGGGGTCGGAATGGCTACACCTTC. It is translated as CAWTRGGRNGYTF.

This rearrangement joins TRBV5-6 to TRBJ1-1; D is unclear. Looked up from germline, CDR1 is SGHDT and CDR2 is YYEEEE. V lost 0 bases to trimming and J lost 0 bases, with 12 bases between them. This CDR3 has 16 residues. Written as DNA, the CDR3 is TGTGCCAGCAGCTTGGGGGCAGCAATAATGAACACTGAAGCTTTCTTT. It codes for CASSLGAAIMNTEAFF.